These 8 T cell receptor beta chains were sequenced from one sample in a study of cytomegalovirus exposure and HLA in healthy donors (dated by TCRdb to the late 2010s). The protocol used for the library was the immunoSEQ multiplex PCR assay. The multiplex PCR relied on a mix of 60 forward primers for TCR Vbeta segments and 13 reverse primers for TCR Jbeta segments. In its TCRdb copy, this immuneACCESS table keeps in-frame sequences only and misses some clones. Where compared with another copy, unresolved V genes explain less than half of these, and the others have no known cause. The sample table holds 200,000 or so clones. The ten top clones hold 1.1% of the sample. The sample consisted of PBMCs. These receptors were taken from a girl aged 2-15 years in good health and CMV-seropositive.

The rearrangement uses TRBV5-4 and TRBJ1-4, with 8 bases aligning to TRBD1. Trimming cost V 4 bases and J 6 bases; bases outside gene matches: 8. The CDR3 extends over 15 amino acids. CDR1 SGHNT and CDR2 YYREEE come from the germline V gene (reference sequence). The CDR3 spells CASSVGGQGHEKLFF. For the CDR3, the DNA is TGTGCCAGCAGCGTAGGTGGACAGGGCCATGAAAAACTGTTTTTT.

The DNA of the CDR3 is TGTGCCAGCAGGCCACGGACAGGGAGCTCCTACGAGCAGTACTTC. This codes for CASRPRTGSSYEQYF. The chain is built from TRBV28 and TRBJ2-7; 8 bases line up with TRBD1. With V trimmed by 6 bases and J by 0 bases, 7 bases remained unmatched. Germline loops: CDR1 MDHEN, CDR2 SYDVKM. The CDR3 totals 15 residues. The variable domain in full, completed from reference TRBV28 and TRBJ2-7, reads DVKVTQSSRYLVKRTGEKVFLECVQDMDHENMFWYRQDPGLGLRLIYFSYDVKMKEKGDIPEGYSVSREKKERFSLILESASTNQTSMYLCASRPRTGSSYEQYFGPGTRLTVT.

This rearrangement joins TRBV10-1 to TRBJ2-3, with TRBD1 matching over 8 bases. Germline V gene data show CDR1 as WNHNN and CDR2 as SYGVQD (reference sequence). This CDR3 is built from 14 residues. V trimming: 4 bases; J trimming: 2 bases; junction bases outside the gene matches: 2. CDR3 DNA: TGCGCCAGCAGTGGACAGGGGTCCACAGATACGCAGTATTTT. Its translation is CASSGQGSTDTQYF.

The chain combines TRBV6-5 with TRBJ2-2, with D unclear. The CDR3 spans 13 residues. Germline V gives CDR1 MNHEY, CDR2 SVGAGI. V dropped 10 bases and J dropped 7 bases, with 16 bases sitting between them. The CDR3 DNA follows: TGTGCCATCCGGCGGCTAACCTTCGGGGAGCTGTTTTTT. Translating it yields CAIRRLTFGELFF.

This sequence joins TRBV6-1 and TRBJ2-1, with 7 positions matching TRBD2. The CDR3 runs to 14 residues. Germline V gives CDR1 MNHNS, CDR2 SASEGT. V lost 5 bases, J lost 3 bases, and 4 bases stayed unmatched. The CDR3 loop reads CASSLAVSYNEQFF. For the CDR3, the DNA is TGTGCCAGCAGTCTAGCGGTCAGCTACAATGAGCAGTTCTTC.

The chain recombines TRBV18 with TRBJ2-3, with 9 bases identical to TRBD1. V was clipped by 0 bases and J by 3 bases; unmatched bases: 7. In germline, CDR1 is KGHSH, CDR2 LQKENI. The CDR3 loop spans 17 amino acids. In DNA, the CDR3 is TGTGCCAGCTCACCACCGAGGGACAGGGCCCTGACAGATACGCAGTATTTT. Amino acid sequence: CASSPPRDRALTDTQYF.

DNA of the CDR3: TGTGCCAGCAGCCTCGGACAAAATCAGCCCCAGCATTTT. It specifies CASSLGQNQPQHF. The V call is TRBV6-4, the J call TRBJ1-5, with D possibly matching TRBD1 (5 bases). The CDR3 runs 13 residues. In germline, CDR1 is MRHNA, CDR2 SNTAGT. The V end lost 6 bases, the J end lost 4 bases, and 10 bases lay between the germline ends.

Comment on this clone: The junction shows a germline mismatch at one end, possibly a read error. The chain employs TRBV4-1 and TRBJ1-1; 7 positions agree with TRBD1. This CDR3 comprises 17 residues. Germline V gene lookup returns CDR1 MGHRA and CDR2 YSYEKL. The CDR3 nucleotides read TGCGCCAGCAGCCAAGATACTGGACAGGCTGTGAACGCTGAAGCTTTCTTT. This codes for CASSQDTGQAVNAEAFF.